Sequencing of this T cell receptor (beta chain) was carried out in a study of cytomegalovirus exposure and HLA in healthy donors. The study's findings and limits: TCR clusters originating in the first cohort tended to co-occur in the roughly 110 validation repertoires, according to a later analysis. Cytomegalovirus status, reportedly, was diagnosed with high specificity and sensitivity by the classifier. There were some public TCRs occurring in many donors, but most TCR sequences were rare.

Assay: immunoSEQ multiplex PCR; the TCRdb copy retains only in-frame clones and omits some. The repertoire includes about 110,000 clones, approximately 91% of them detected once, and approximately 2% sits in the top ten. About this clone itself: Antigen: not known.

V was cut by 2 bases and J by 8 bases, with 3 bases left in between. The CDR3 loop spans 11 amino acids. The germline V gene has CDR1 SEHNR and CDR2 FQNEAQ (reference sequence). This receptor was identified in a woman under 30 in good health and CMV-seronegative. Material for sequencing was PBMCs. V usage is TRBV7-9 and J usage is TRBJ1-4, with D hard to call. The CDR3 reads CASSLLEKLFF. The CDR3 region has the DNA TGTGCCAGCAGCTTACTAGAAAAACTGTTTTTT.